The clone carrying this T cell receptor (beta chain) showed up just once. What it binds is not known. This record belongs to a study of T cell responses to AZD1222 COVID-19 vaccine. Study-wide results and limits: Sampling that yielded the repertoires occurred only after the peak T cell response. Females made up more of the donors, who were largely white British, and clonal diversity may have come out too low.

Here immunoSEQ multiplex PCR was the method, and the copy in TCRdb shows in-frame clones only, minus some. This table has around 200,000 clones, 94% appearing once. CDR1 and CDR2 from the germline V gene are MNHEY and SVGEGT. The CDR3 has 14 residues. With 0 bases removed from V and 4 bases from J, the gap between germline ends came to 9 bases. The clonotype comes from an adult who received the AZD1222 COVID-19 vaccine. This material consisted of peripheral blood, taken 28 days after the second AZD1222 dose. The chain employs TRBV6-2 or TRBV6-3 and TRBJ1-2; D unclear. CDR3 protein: CASSYSTLFYGYTF. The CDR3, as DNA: TGTGCCAGCAGTTACTCGACCCTCTTCTATGGCTACACCTTC.